These 26 T cell receptor beta chains were sequenced from one sample in a study of beta chain features in type 1 diabetes. Antigens of these TCRs are unknown. The investigators reverse transcribed all of the isolated RNA, so they sequenced expressed TCRB transcripts. Measured with immunoSEQ multiplex PCR; TCRdb has only the in-frame clones, and not every one. Of around 100,000 clones listed, 28% are singletons. Study-wide points: A moderate, significant TCRB CDR3 shortening appeared in type 1 diabetes across four CD4+ subsets.

The sequenced material came from central memory CD4+ T cells from blood. The source is a woman aged 18-35 years with type 1 diabetes.

The V call is TRBV6-1, the J call TRBJ1-5, with no clear D. Germline CDR1 and CDR2: MNHNS and SASEGT. V was trimmed by 6 bases and J by 0 bases, leaving 12 bases between them. This CDR3 has 15 amino acids. The CDR3 here is CASSRMTGSNQPQHF. The CDR3 bases are TGTGCCAGCAGCCGAATGACGGGTAGCAATCAGCCCCAGCATTTT.

This clone appeared a few times. This chain joins TRBV7-9 and TRBJ2-3; 7 positions match TRBD1. Germline values: CDR1 SEHNR, CDR2 FQNEAQ (reference sequence). The CDR3 sequence is 15 residues long. V lost 4 bases, J lost 1 base, and 5 bases stayed unmatched. As DNA, the CDR3 is TGTGCCAGCAGCTCTCCAGGGGGTGGCACAGATACGCAGTATTTT. This encodes CASSSPGGGTDTQYF.

The chain employs TRBV28 and TRBJ1-2; perhaps TRBD1 as D (6 bases). CDR3 size: 13 residues. Germline CDR1 is MDHEN and CDR2 is SYDVKM. The germline V and J ends were trimmed by 3 bases and 4 bases, with 9 bases remaining between them. The DNA for the CDR3 is TGTGCCAGCAGTTTGCAGGGGAGCTATGGCTACACCTTC. Its translation: CASSLQGSYGYTF.

The chain has TRBV5-4 and TRBJ2-1; D gene unclear. Trimming took 0 bases from V and 9 from J, leaving 13 bases between them. The CDR3 spans 14 residues. Per germline, CDR1 SGHNT and CDR2 YYREEE (reference sequence). The CDR3 loop reads CASSLVAFPSEQFF. DNA for the CDR3: TGTGCCAGCAGCTTGGTGGCCTTCCCGTCTGAGCAGTTCTTC.

This clone has more than one count but fewer than ten. The chain links TRBV6-1 to TRBJ2-3; possible D gene TRBD2, 5 bases. The V end lost 11 bases, the J end lost 1 base, and 13 bases lay between the germline ends. The CDR3 length is 13 residues. Per the germline V gene, CDR1 is MNHNS and CDR2 is SASEGT. The CDR3 DNA follows: TGTGCCGGACGGAGAGCGGGCACAGATACGCAGTATTTT. This translates into CAGRRAGTDTQYF.

This clone is a singleton in its sample. This chain links TRBV19 with TRBJ2-2; D unresolved. Germline-derived CDR1 and CDR2 are LNHDA and SQIVND (reference sequence). V was cut by 0 bases and J by 1 base, with 9 bases left in between. The CDR3 extends over 16 amino acids. For the CDR3, the DNA is TGTGCCAGTAGTATAGAAGTCACTGTGAACACCGGGGAGCTGTTTTTT. Protein: CASSIEVTVNTGELFF.

This clone occurred a few times. The V and J genes are TRBV7-9 and TRBJ2-3; 9 nucleotides agree with TRBD1. The CDR3 consists of 17 residues. Germline CDR1 reads SEHNR; CDR2 reads FQNEAQ (reference sequence). Unmatched junction bases numbered 11, after V lost 7 bases and J lost 0 bases. The CDR3 sequence is CASNNRGPTSSTDTQYF. As DNA, the CDR3 is TGTGCCAGCAACAACAGGGGGCCGACCTCTAGCACAGATACGCAGTATTTT.

The J gene is TRBJ2-1, the V gene TRBV7-9; TRBD2 matches 9 bases. J lost 7 bases, V lost 2 bases, and 12 bases had no gene match. This CDR3 contains 17 residues. CDR1 SEHNR and CDR2 FQNEAQ come from the germline V gene (reference sequence). The chain's CDR3 is CASSLTSLGREGNEQFF. The CDR3 nucleotides are TGTGCCAGCAGCTTAACCTCACTGGGGCGGGAGGGGAATGAGCAGTTCTTC.

The chain combines TRBV27 with TRBJ2-7; a possible D gene is TRBD1 (6 bases). CDR3 length equals 14 residues. The V gene's germline CDR1 is MNHEY and CDR2 SMNVEV (reference sequence). The V end lost 6 bases, the J end lost 2 bases, and 14 bases lay between the germline ends. The CDR3 loop is CASSLKTGTYEQYF. For the CDR3, the DNA is TGTGCCAGCAGCCTAAAGACAGGCACCTACGAGCAGTACTTC.

This chain connects TRBV7-2 to TRBJ2-1, with D perhaps TRBD1 (6 bases). V lost 3 bases and J lost 0, with 9 bases in between. The CDR3 sequence is 15 residues long. The germline V gene encodes CDR1 SGHTA and CDR2 FQGNSA. The CDR3 reads CASSLGAVSYNEQFF. The CDR3 region has the DNA TGTGCCAGCAGCTTGGGGGCGGTCTCCTACAATGAGCAGTTCTTC.

The rearrangement links TRBV30 to TRBJ1-5; the match to TRBD1 covers 9 bases. CDR1 GTSNPN and CDR2 SVGIG come from the germline V gene (reference sequence). The CDR3 has 16 residues. Unmatched junction bases numbered 8, after V lost 2 bases and J lost 3 bases. This chain's CDR3 is CAWSFYGTGFNQPQHF. CDR3 nucleotides: TGTGCCTGGAGTTTCTACGGGACAGGGTTCAATCAGCCCCAGCATTTT.

CDR3 bases: TGTGCCAGCAGCCTAGGACAGCTCACCGGGGAGCTGTTTTTT. Amino acids: CASSLGQLTGELFF. The chain employs TRBV11-3 and TRBJ2-2, with D perhaps matching TRBD1 (6 bases). Trimming took 5 bases from V and 4 from J, leaving 11 bases between them. The germline V gene has CDR1 SGHNT and CDR2 YENEEA. CDR3 length: 14 residues.

In its sample, this clone was seen a few times. The V gene is TRBV11-1, the J gene TRBJ2-3; 10 bases fit TRBD2. The CDR3 extends over 15 amino acids. With V trimmed by 5 bases and J by 3 bases, 5 bases remained unmatched. Looked up from germline, CDR1 is SGHAT and CDR2 is FQDESV (reference sequence). The CDR3 DNA sequence: TGTGCCAGCAGCACAAGCGGGAGGGCGACAGATACGCAGTATTTT. This gives the protein CASSTSGRATDTQYF.

In its sample, this clone was seen a few times. The genes are TRBV27 and TRBJ2-1; the match to TRBD2 covers 11 bases. This CDR3 has 20 amino acids. Germline loops: CDR1 MNHEY, CDR2 SMNVEV (reference sequence). V lost 5 bases to trimming and J lost 0 bases; unmatched junction nucleotides: 15. The CDR3 DNA follows: TGTGCCAGCAGTCTTCCGGTTAGCGGGAGGGCCCGGAGCTCCTACAATGAGCAGTTCTTC. Translating gives CASSLPVSGRARSSYNEQFF.

This clone was observed a few times. The chain employs TRBV28 and TRBJ1-5, with 7 positions matching TRBD1. The CDR3 length is 16 residues. V was pared by 4 bases and J by 3 bases, with 9 bases of the junction left unmatched. The germline V gene has CDR1 MDHEN and CDR2 SYDVKM. DNA of the CDR3: TGTGCCAGCAGTTCCCCTCGACAGGGTGACAATCAGCCCCAGCATTTT. Amino acid sequence: CASSSPRQGDNQPQHF.

The chain is built from TRBV28 and TRBJ2-1; D is unresolved. The CDR3 covers 16 residues. Germline CDR1 reads MDHEN; CDR2 reads SYDVKM. V lost 5 bases and J lost 1, with 15 bases in between. The CDR3 coding sequence is TGTGCCAGCAGTCTCCTGACCCGCGGATCCTACAATGAGCAGTTCTTC. Its translation: CASSLLTRGSYNEQFF. Looking up the rest from reference TRBV28 and TRBJ2-1 gives the full variable domain: DVKVTQSSRYLVKRTGEKVFLECVQDMDHENMFWYRQDPGLGLRLIYFSYDVKMKEKGDIPEGYSVSREKKERFSLILESASTNQTSMYLCASSLLTRGSYNEQFFGPGTRLTVL.

The rearrangement uses TRBV29-1 and TRBJ2-5, with D tentatively TRBD2 (6 bases). V lost 6 bases and J 2 bases, leaving 10 bases between the germline ends. CDR3 size: 12 residues. Germline V gives CDR1 SQVTM, CDR2 ANQGSEA. This CDR3 is CSVGGWQETQYF. CDR3 DNA: TGCAGCGTGGGGGGTTGGCAAGAGACCCAGTACTTC.

This clone has just a few counts. The rearrangement links TRBV27 to TRBJ2-7; perhaps TRBD1 as D (6 bases). This CDR3 spans 15 amino acids. Trimming removed 9 bases from V and 2 bases from J, with 20 bases in between. Per germline, CDR1 MNHEY and CDR2 SMNVEV (reference sequence). CDR3 nucleotides: TGTGCCAGTCGACCCCGAAGACAGGAGACCTACGAGCAGTACTTC. This translates into CASRPRRQETYEQYF.

This clone was recorded a few times. The chain couples TRBV20-1 to TRBJ2-4; D is perhaps TRBD1 (6 bases). V was clipped by 4 bases and J by 15 bases, with 16 bases between them. This CDR3 has 11 residues. Germline lookup yields CDR1 DFQATT and CDR2 SNEGSKA (reference sequence). This CDR3 is CSAITGFDTYF. CDR3 DNA sequence: TGCAGTGCTATTACAGGGTTTGATACGTACTTC.

CDR3 nucleotide sequence: TGCAGTGCTAGTAGCGATGAGCAGTTCTTC. This translates into CSASSDEQFF. The J gene is TRBJ2-1, the V gene TRBV20-1; weak D call: TRBD2 (5 bases). The V end lost 3 bases, the J end lost 8 bases, and 5 bases lay between the germline ends. Looked up from germline, CDR1 is DFQATT and CDR2 is SNEGSKA (reference sequence). The CDR3 sequence is 10 residues long.

This clone was seen a handful of times. V is TRBV7-2 and J is TRBJ2-2; 10 positions match TRBD1. The CDR3 is 17 amino acids. The V segment lost 4 bases and the J segment 1 base; nucleotides outside the gene matches: 6. In germline, CDR1 is SGHTA, CDR2 FQGNSA. The CDR3 sequence: CASSSRQGAGNTGELFF. Written as DNA, the CDR3 is TGTGCCAGCAGCTCCCGACAGGGGGCAGGGAACACCGGGGAGCTGTTTTTT.

The CDR3 sequence: CASSQDAGSVGEKLFF. The CDR3 nucleotides are TGCGCCAGCAGCCAAGATGCCGGGAGTGTAGGTGAAAAACTGTTTTTT. The chain employs TRBV4-3 and TRBJ1-4; no firm D call. Germline CDR1 and CDR2: LGHNA and YSLEER. The length of the CDR3 is 16 residues. Deletions cut 0 bases from V and 7 bases from J, with 15 bases between.

This clone appeared a few times. This chain uses TRBV2 with TRBJ2-1, with 10 bases identical to TRBD1. Germline CDR1 SNHLY, CDR2 FYNNEI. The CDR3 length is 16 residues. V lost 4 bases, J lost 9 bases, and 12 bases stayed unmatched. CDR3 protein: CASSVNRDRGLSEQFF. For the CDR3, the DNA is TGTGCCAGCAGTGTCAACCGGGACAGGGGATTGAGTGAGCAGTTCTTC.

This sequence joins TRBV5-1 and TRBJ1-5; 12 nucleotides align to TRBD1. The CDR3 spans 16 residues. The trim removed 4 bases at V and 6 bases at J, leaving 8 bases unmatched. Looked up from germline, CDR1 is SGHRS and CDR2 is YFSETQ. The CDR3 spells CASSPQGQGAGQPQHF. CDR3 sequence (DNA): TGCGCCAGCAGCCCGCAGGGACAGGGGGCAGGTCAGCCCCAGCATTTT.

The chain joins TRBV5-8 to TRBJ2-7; 8 bases line up with TRBD1. Germline CDR1 is SGHTS and CDR2 is YDEGEE. V gave up 2 bases and J gave up 7 bases; unmatched junction bases: 5. This CDR3 is built from 13 residues. The CDR3 DNA is TGTGCCAGCAGCTTCAGGGGGCCAAAGGAGCAGTACTTC. It codes for CASSFRGPKEQYF.

This clone was picked up a small number of times. CDR3 DNA: TGTGCCAGCAGCCCGGGACTAGCGGGAGTGGTAGATACGCAGTATTTT. Amino acids: CASSPGLAGVVDTQYF. This chain joins TRBV11-2 and TRBJ2-3; TRBD2 matches at 14 bases. Trimming at V came to 5 bases and at J to 5 bases, leaving 6 bases not matched to a gene. The CDR3 totals 16 residues. Germline-derived CDR1 and CDR2 are SGHAT and FQNNGV.